The 25 T cell receptor beta chains below come from one sample, sequenced in a study of blood T cell repertoires in COVID-19. Profiled with immunoSEQ multiplex PCR; TCRdb holds only in-frame clones, not every one. Of roughly 300,000 clones detected, 65% to 90% appear once; the ten largest clones hold around 4%. Material: PBMCs or T cells enriched from blood (not recorded which). The origin of the receptors is a man between 25 and 39 years old who had recovered from COVID-19.

The J gene is TRBJ2-5, the V gene TRBV19; D perhaps matches TRBD2 (7 bases). Trimming left V 5 bases short and J 5 bases short, with 18 bases between. This CDR3 contains 15 residues. Germline V gene sequence: CDR1 LNHDA, CDR2 SQIVND (reference sequence). CDR3 nucleotides: TGTGCCAGTAGTCAGGGGAGCCGTAGCGGGGAGACCCAGTACTTC. The encoded protein is CASSQGSRSGETQYF.

The chain carries TRBV18 and TRBJ2-7, with TRBD1 as a possible D gene (6 bases). CDR1 and CDR2 from the germline V gene are KGHSH and LQKENI. The CDR3 runs to 14 residues. Trimming shortened V by 2 bases and J by 5 bases, and 13 bases separated the two germline ends. This chain's CDR3 is CASSPFEQGHEQYF. The CDR3 DNA sequence: TGTGCCAGCTCACCATTCGAACAGGGCCACGAGCAGTACTTC. Looking up the rest from reference TRBV18 and TRBJ2-7 gives the full variable domain: NAGVMQNPRHLVRRRGQEARLRCSPMKGHSHVYWYRQLPEEGLKFMVYLQKENIIDESGMPKERFSAEFPKEGPSILRIQQVVRGDSAAYFCASSPFEQGHEQYFGPGTRLTVT.

The rearrangement uses TRBV19 and TRBJ2-1; 8 bases align to TRBD1. The CDR3 covers 16 residues. Per germline, CDR1 LNHDA and CDR2 SQIVND (reference sequence). V gave up 5 bases and J gave up 1 base; unmatched junction bases: 7. The CDR3 here is CASSVLGQGSYNEQFF. CDR3 sequence (DNA): TGTGCCAGTAGTGTCCTTGGACAGGGATCCTACAATGAGCAGTTCTTC.

The chain has TRBV5-1 and TRBJ1-2; 8 bases map to TRBD1. The V gene's germline CDR1 is SGHRS and CDR2 YFSETQ. The CDR3 has 15 residues. V shed 4 bases and J 6 bases; nucleotides not matched to a gene: 11. This chain's CDR3 is CASSGGQAGRDGYTF. CDR3 DNA: TGCGCCAGCAGCGGGGGACAGGCGGGCAGGGATGGCTACACCTTC.

V gene TRBV28 combines with J gene TRBJ1-5, with D perhaps matching TRBD1 (5 bases). Trimming took off 7 bases at V and 3 bases at J, with 13 bases between the two ends. This CDR3 is 14 amino acids long. Germline loops: CDR1 MDHEN, CDR2 SYDVKM. The CDR3 nucleotides are TGTGCCAGCACGCCACGACAGACCAATCAGCCCCAGCATTTT. Protein: CASTPRQTNQPQHF.

This sequence joins TRBV4-1 and TRBJ1-3; 8 nucleotides match TRBD1. The CDR3 totals 16 residues. V shed 0 bases, J shed 2 bases, and the junction held 3 bases outside the gene matches. The V gene's germline CDR1 is MGHRA and CDR2 YSYEKL. The DNA of the CDR3 is TGCGCCAGCAGCCAAGAACCGACAGGGGCTGGAAACACCATATATTTT. Translation: CASSQEPTGAGNTIYF.

This chain joins TRBV10-3 and TRBJ1-4, with D uncertain. The CDR3 is 13 amino acids. Germline lookup yields CDR1 ENHRY and CDR2 SYGVKD. Trimming removed 2 bases from V and 7 bases from J, with 8 bases in between. The CDR3 protein is CAISEAGIEKLFF. The CDR3 coding sequence is TGTGCCATCAGTGAGGCGGGGATTGAAAAACTGTTTTTT.

The chain uses TRBV5-1 and TRBJ1-2; 7 bases are a match to TRBD1. The V gene's germline CDR1 is SGHRS and CDR2 YFSETQ. This CDR3 has 14 residues. V lost 1 base and J lost 6; bases outside the gene matches: 6. In nucleotides, the CDR3 is TGCGCCAGCAGCTTGTTAGACAGGGACAATGGCTACACCTTC. Translation gives CASSLLDRDNGYTF.

This clone was detected ten times or more. This sequence joins TRBV2 and TRBJ2-4; a weak D match, TRBD2 (7 bases). Between the trimmed V and J ends, which lost 4 bases and 3 bases, there was a span of 13 bases. Germline CDR1 and CDR2: SNHLY and FYNNEI. This CDR3 has 15 residues. Here the CDR3 reads CASSARGPGKNIQYF. CDR3 in DNA: TGTGCCAGCAGTGCGCGGGGGCCGGGCAAAAACATTCAGTACTTC.

The chain couples TRBV10-1 to TRBJ2-2; 13 nucleotides match TRBD2. CDR3 length equals 19 residues. V shed 8 bases and J 3 bases; nucleotides not matched to a gene: 15. CDR1 is WNHNN, CDR2 SYGVQD, per germline (reference sequence). CDR3 region: CASGSQLAGGPSDTGELFF. CDR3 DNA sequence: TGCGCCAGCGGGAGCCAACTAGCGGGAGGGCCATCGGACACCGGGGAGCTGTTTTTT.

The CDR3 DNA is TGTGCCAGCAGCCTCCTTGCGGGAGGGACCTTTAACACCGGGGAGCTGTTTTTT. Its protein product is CASSLLAGGTFNTGELFF. This chain links TRBV11-2 with TRBJ2-2; 9 bases are shared with TRBD2. The CDR3 has 18 residues. Germline CDR1 is SGHAT and CDR2 is FQNNGV. Trimming took 5 bases from V and 2 from J; bases not matched to a gene: 12.

This clone was observed once. The chain carries TRBV24-1 and TRBJ2-7; 7 bases are shared with TRBD1. CDR1 is KGHDR, CDR2 SFDVKD, per germline. V shed 2 bases and J 5 bases; nucleotides not matched to a gene: 8. The CDR3 has 15 amino acids. The CDR3 DNA follows: TGTGCCACCAGTGATTCCCAGTCAGGGGGTCACGAGCAGTACTTC. Residues: CATSDSQSGGHEQYF.

The V and J genes are TRBV9 and TRBJ2-5; 8 nucleotides align to TRBD1. V lost 0 bases, J lost 5 bases, and 6 bases stayed unmatched. Germline CDR1 is SGDLS and CDR2 is YYNGEE. The CDR3 runs to 15 residues. DNA of the CDR3: TGTGCCAGCAGCGTAGCCCCAGGGGGCATGGAGACCCAGTACTTC. Translation gives CASSVAPGGMETQYF.

The chain links TRBV19 to TRBJ1-3; TRBD1 agrees at 8 bases. V was clipped by 1 base and J by 4 bases; unmatched bases: 6. The CDR3 is 16 amino acids. In germline, CDR1 is LNHDA, CDR2 SQIVND (reference sequence). The CDR3 nucleotides read TGTGCCAGTAGTATAGTACGACAGGGGCAGGGAAACACCATATATTTT. Translated: CASSIVRQGQGNTIYF.

This chain links TRBV2 with TRBJ2-7; perhaps TRBD2 as D (6 bases). Germline V gives CDR1 SNHLY, CDR2 FYNNEI. With 11 bases removed from V and 2 bases from J, the gap between germline ends came to 19 bases. The CDR3 sequence is 14 residues long. The CDR3 loop reads CAGRAGTGTYEQYF. The CDR3 region has the DNA TGTGCCGGCCGGGCGGGGACGGGGACCTACGAGCAGTACTTC.

V gene TRBV2 combines with J gene TRBJ2-4; 9 bases match TRBD1. V was pared by 6 bases and J by 4 bases, with 4 bases of the junction left unmatched. Looked up from germline, CDR1 is SNHLY and CDR2 is FYNNEI. The CDR3 is made up of 14 amino acids. The CDR3 DNA follows: TGTGCCAGCAGGACGACAGGGGGTAAAAACATTCAGTACTTC. Translation: CASRTTGGKNIQYF.

There are a few counts of this clone. J is TRBJ2-7 and V is TRBV27, with D perhaps matching TRBD1 (6 bases). The germline V and J ends were trimmed by 6 bases and 2 bases, with 17 bases remaining between them. This CDR3 is built from 15 residues. CDR1 is MNHEY, CDR2 SMNVEV, per germline (reference sequence). The chain's CDR3 is CASSLRPQGPYEQYF. CDR3 nucleotides: TGTGCCAGCAGCTTAAGGCCACAGGGACCCTACGAGCAGTACTTC.

V is TRBV28 and J is TRBJ2-7; 12 nucleotides match TRBD1. The CDR3 runs 16 residues. Trimming took 6 bases from V and 1 from J; bases not matched to a gene: 7. Germline V lookup: CDR1 MDHEN, CDR2 SYDVKM. The CDR3: CASSIGGQGASYEQYF. The DNA of the CDR3 is TGTGCCAGCAGCATTGGGGGACAGGGGGCTTCCTACGAGCAGTACTTC.

The J gene is TRBJ2-2, the V gene TRBV30; D gene unclear. The CDR3 sequence is 14 residues long. Germline CDR1 is GTSNPN and CDR2 is SVGIG (reference sequence). The V end was cut by 4 bases, the J end by 1 base, with 10 bases between. This CDR3 reads CAWTRRVNTGELFF. As DNA, the CDR3 is TGTGCCTGGACACGTCGGGTGAACACCGGGGAGCTGTTTTTT.

This clone was counted once. This rearrangement joins TRBV4-1 to TRBJ1-1; D ambiguous. With 1 base removed from V and 2 bases from J, the gap between germline ends came to 11 bases. This CDR3 is built from 15 residues. Germline CDR1 is MGHRA and CDR2 is YSYEKL. The CDR3 reads CASSQVWASNTEAFF. The CDR3 DNA reads TGCGCCAGCAGCCAAGTTTGGGCATCCAACACTGAAGCTTTCTTT.

The V and J genes are TRBV30 and TRBJ2-3; D not resolved. V dropped 1 base and J dropped 5 bases, with 7 bases sitting between them. This CDR3 is built from 12 residues. Germline CDR1 GTSNPN, CDR2 SVGIG (reference sequence). The CDR3 sequence is CAWSESGDTQYF. The CDR3 coding sequence is TGTGCCTGGAGTGAGTCGGGAGATACGCAGTATTTT. Using reference TRBV30 and TRBJ2-3 for the parts outside the CDR3, the full variable domain is SQTIHQWPATLVQPVGSPLSLECTVEGTSNPNLYWYRQAAGRGLQLLFYSVGIGQISSEVPQNLSASRPQDRQFILSSKKLLLSDSGFYLCAWSESGDTQYFGPGTRLTVL.

Only one count was recorded for this clone. This rearrangement joins TRBV5-1 to TRBJ2-1; 11 positions match TRBD2. Per the germline V gene, CDR1 is SGHRS and CDR2 is YFSETQ. V dropped 4 bases and J dropped 0; count of bases not matched to a gene: 6. CDR3 length equals 17 residues. The CDR3, as DNA: TGCGCCAGCAGCGTAACTAGCGGGGGCCTCTCCTACAATGAGCAGTTCTTC. Translation: CASSVTSGGLSYNEQFF.

This clone was detected once. The CDR3 loop is CASSQEGGLMVDFDSPLHF. The DNA for the CDR3 is TGTGCCAGCAGCCAAGAGGGAGGGCTTATGGTTGATTTTGATTCACCCCTCCACTTT. The V and J genes are TRBV3-1 (or the pseudogene TRBV3-2) and TRBJ1-6, with D hard to call. This CDR3 is 19 amino acids long. CDR1 is LGHDT, CDR2 YNNKEL, per germline (reference sequence). With 0 bases removed from V and 8 bases from J, the gap between germline ends came to 23 bases.

This chain connects TRBV7-9 to TRBJ2-5, with D possibly being TRBD1 (6 bases). Per germline, CDR1 SEHNR and CDR2 FQNEAQ (reference sequence). V lost 5 bases and J lost 0, with 10 bases in between. CDR3 length: 14 residues. CDR3 sequence (DNA): TGTGCCAGCAGCGCGAACAGGGACCAAGAGACCCAGTACTTC. This gives the protein CASSANRDQETQYF.

The CDR3 here is CASSRLRGSGELFF. CDR3 bases: TGTGCCAGCAGCCGACTGAGGGGGTCCGGGGAGCTGTTTTTT. The chain couples TRBV9 to TRBJ2-2; maybe TRBD1 (6 bases). Trimming stripped 4 bases from V and 6 bases from J, with 13 bases between. Germline V CDR1 and CDR2: SGDLS, YYNGEE. This CDR3 comprises 14 residues.